A selection of T cell receptor beta chains follows, all from one sample in a study of cytomegalovirus exposure and HLA in healthy donors. Sequencing used immunoSEQ multiplex PCR; TCRdb keeps in-frame clones, though not all of them. Here the sample spans roughly 200,000 clones, roughly a tenth being singletons. The specimen sequenced was PBMCs. These receptors came from a woman in her thirties in good health and CMV-seropositive. CDR3s leave out the opening cysteine and the closing phenylalanine or tryptophan. The order of the fields is V gene, clone size, J gene, D gene, CDR3 protein. The D gene is left open where the match is weak. Only some rows state a clone size, as once, few, many or a class for expanded clones.

V gene: TRBV7-9; clone size: -; J gene: TRBJ1-2; D gene: TRBD1; CDR3 protein: ATPEGTGGYGYT
V gene: TRBV19; clone size: many; J gene: TRBJ2-5; D gene: -; CDR3 protein: ASSIGTVKETQY
V gene: TRBV7-2; clone size: -; J gene: TRBJ2-1; D gene: TRBD2; CDR3 protein: ASSTRTSGHNEQF
V gene: TRBV14; clone size: -; J gene: TRBJ2-1; D gene: -; CDR3 protein: ASSQRHTINEQF
V gene: TRBV29-1; clone size: -; J gene: TRBJ2-1; D gene: -; CDR3 protein: SARVEGEQF
V gene: TRBV6-5; clone size: -; J gene: -; D gene: TRBD2; CDR3 protein: ASSYLGTSDEQY
V gene: TRBV11-2; clone size: few; J gene: TRBJ2-5; D gene: TRBD2; CDR3 protein: ASSLGLAGGQRSQY
V gene: TRBV6-6; clone size: -; J gene: TRBJ1-4; D gene: -; CDR3 protein: ASRPRGGEKLF
V gene: TRBV12-5; clone size: -; J gene: TRBJ2-7; D gene: TRBD2; CDR3 protein: ASGGSGSKYEQY
V gene: TRBV6-5; clone size: few; J gene: TRBJ2-1; D gene: -; CDR3 protein: ASRGGTAGNEQF
V gene: TRBV2; clone size: few; J gene: TRBJ1-2; D gene: -; CDR3 protein: ASSFQGLTNYGYT
V gene: TRBV4-1; clone size: few; J gene: TRBJ2-7; D gene: TRBD1; CDR3 protein: ASSRGQGLSYEQY
V gene: TRBV5-4; clone size: few; J gene: TRBJ2-7; D gene: TRBD2; CDR3 protein: ASSSVTSGREQY
V gene: TRBV6-5; clone size: few; J gene: TRBJ2-7; D gene: -; CDR3 protein: ASTDSGSYEQY
V gene: TRBV5-1; clone size: -; J gene: TRBJ2-1; D gene: -; CDR3 protein: ASRQAHLNEQF
V gene: TRBV4-1; clone size: -; J gene: TRBJ1-1; D gene: -; CDR3 protein: ASTSTQGEKVNTEAF
V gene: TRBV13; clone size: -; J gene: TRBJ2-2; D gene: -; CDR3 protein: ASSSQRRRGTGELF
V gene: TRBV5-5; clone size: few; J gene: TRBJ2-7; D gene: TRBD2; CDR3 protein: ASSLVMGAGAYEQY
V gene: TRBV2; clone size: few; J gene: TRBJ2-7; D gene: -; CDR3 protein: ASSERQGLYEQY
V gene: TRBV6-1; clone size: few; J gene: TRBJ1-5; D gene: -; CDR3 protein: ASSDGQLSNQPQH
V gene: TRBV5-4; clone size: -; J gene: TRBJ2-2; D gene: TRBD1; CDR3 protein: ASSPANPVQGSGELF
V gene: TRBV5-4; clone size: -; J gene: TRBJ2-4; D gene: TRBD1; CDR3 protein: ASSRRDRGPKNIQY
V gene: TRBV6-1; clone size: few; J gene: TRBJ2-7; D gene: TRBD2; CDR3 protein: ASSDLGLASSYEQY
V gene: TRBV27; clone size: -; J gene: TRBJ1-2; D gene: TRBD1; CDR3 protein: ASSLWDRDGYT
V gene: TRBV6-5; clone size: -; J gene: TRBJ2-7; D gene: TRBD1; CDR3 protein: ASSSASGGSYEKY
V gene: TRBV5-6; clone size: few; J gene: TRBJ2-7; D gene: -; CDR3 protein: ASSGSGDFGYEQY
V gene: TRBV7-9; clone size: few; J gene: TRBJ2-5; D gene: TRBD1; CDR3 protein: ASSLSRGYETQY
V gene: TRBV6-5; clone size: few; J gene: TRBJ2-1; D gene: TRBD1; CDR3 protein: ASRATGEIDVQF
V gene: TRBV2; clone size: -; J gene: TRBJ2-3; D gene: TRBD1; CDR3 protein: ASSAPGTVPDTQY
V gene: TRBV6-1; clone size: -; J gene: TRBJ2-1; D gene: TRBD2; CDR3 protein: ASSLMGGSEQF
V gene: TRBV30; clone size: -; J gene: TRBJ2-1; D gene: -; CDR3 protein: AWSLDWWNEQF
V gene: TRBV10-1; clone size: -; J gene: TRBJ2-3; D gene: TRBD2; CDR3 protein: ASSGLAGDLADTQY
V gene: TRBV27; clone size: -; J gene: TRBJ1-5; D gene: TRBD1; CDR3 protein: ASSSGTGRASNQPQH
V gene: TRBV30; clone size: few; J gene: TRBJ2-1; D gene: TRBD2; CDR3 protein: AWSVVAGGYNEQF
V gene: TRBV6-6; clone size: -; J gene: TRBJ1-5; D gene: TRBD1; CDR3 protein: ASSRDSSNQPQH
V gene: TRBV4-1; clone size: few; J gene: TRBJ2-2; D gene: -; CDR3 protein: ASSQDSRGSTGELF
V gene: TRBV9; clone size: few; J gene: TRBJ2-1; D gene: -; CDR3 protein: ASSVTVGTYNEQF
V gene: TRBV6-6; clone size: -; J gene: TRBJ1-1; D gene: -; CDR3 protein: ASSYRDFEAS
V gene: TRBV15; clone size: -; J gene: TRBJ1-4; D gene: -; CDR3 protein: ATSRVGVEKLF
V gene: TRBV7-3; clone size: few; J gene: TRBJ2-5; D gene: -; CDR3 protein: ASSLIVTETQY
V gene: TRBV5-8; clone size: -; J gene: TRBJ2-7; D gene: -; CDR3 protein: ASSLMELPYEQY
V gene: TRBV7-9; clone size: -; J gene: TRBJ2-6; D gene: -; CDR3 protein: ASSRHQGSISGANVLT
V gene: TRBV7-2; clone size: few; J gene: TRBJ2-1; D gene: TRBD2; CDR3 protein: ASGAGGRYNEQF
V gene: TRBV7-2; clone size: -; J gene: TRBJ1-4; D gene: TRBD1; CDR3 protein: ASSLAGQGGEKLF
V gene: TRBV7-8; clone size: few; J gene: TRBJ2-5; D gene: TRBD2; CDR3 protein: ASSLAGLALETQY
V gene: TRBV30; clone size: -; J gene: TRBJ1-5; D gene: -; CDR3 protein: AWSVLGREGQPQH
V gene: TRBV5-6; clone size: -; J gene: TRBJ1-5; D gene: -; CDR3 protein: ASSFSSRGNQPQH
V gene: TRBV6-5; clone size: -; J gene: TRBJ1-2; D gene: TRBD1; CDR3 protein: ASSPGQENYGYT
V gene: TRBV7-3; clone size: few; J gene: TRBJ2-1; D gene: TRBD2; CDR3 protein: ASSASTSLEQF
V gene: TRBV5-4; clone size: few; J gene: TRBJ1-3; D gene: TRBD1; CDR3 protein: ASSIFENRGYGNTIY
V gene: TRBV29-1; clone size: -; J gene: TRBJ1-1; D gene: -; CDR3 protein: SVKRTYTEAF
V gene: TRBV7-9; clone size: few; J gene: TRBJ1-2; D gene: -; CDR3 protein: ASSQQGTSYGYT
V gene: TRBV27; clone size: few; J gene: TRBJ1-4; D gene: -; CDR3 protein: ASSRTLATNEKLF
V gene: TRBV11-2; clone size: -; J gene: TRBJ2-7; D gene: TRBD2; CDR3 protein: ASSLPGLLGDEQY
V gene: TRBV18; clone size: -; J gene: TRBJ1-2; D gene: TRBD1; CDR3 protein: ASSPDTGAWGYT
V gene: TRBV10-3; clone size: -; J gene: TRBJ2-1; D gene: TRBD2; CDR3 protein: AISEGTSGRADNEQF
V gene: TRBV18; clone size: -; J gene: TRBJ2-7; D gene: TRBD1; CDR3 protein: ASSPPIRTGKNEQY
V gene: TRBV14; clone size: once; J gene: TRBJ2-3; D gene: -; CDR3 protein: ASSQEGLYTDTQY